This T cell receptor (beta chain) was obtained from a study of blood T cells in healthy people across ages. A second PCR of about 7 to 12 cycles used a sample-barcoded 5' primer and a J-beta primer mix. A template-switch adaptor containing 12 random nucleotides labeled each cDNA molecule. TCRdb processed the 5' RACE reads anew with MiXCR; each CDR3 protein has one entry. The sample includes about 1,600,000 distinct CDR3 sequences, 42% of them seen just once. Study-level results: Calculation of diversity from one million T cells yielded estimates considered to be underestimates.

The V and J ends lost 0 bases and 8 bases respectively, with 18 bases between them. The CDR3 runs to 16 residues. Germline-derived CDR1 and CDR2 are SGHRS and YFSETQ. A few counts support this clonotype. Its matching antigen is unknown. The chain has TRBV5-1 and TRBJ2-1; maybe TRBD2 (5 bases). Sequencing input: blood. This clonotype originated in a young woman in good health. In DNA, the CDR3 is TGCGCCAGCAGCTTGGGGCTATGGGAGCAGAAGGATGAGCAGTTCTTC. Amino acids: CASSLGLWEQKDEQFF.